The sequence of this T cell receptor (beta chain) was determined in a study of resident and recirculating memory T cells in vitiligo. Study-level information: Samples were epidermis from two lesional and two nonlesional sites, plus PBMCs.

As for this clone: Its antigen remains unknown. One junction end disagrees with the germline gene, perhaps due to a read error.

Repertoires were generated with immunoSEQ multiplex PCR, while TCRdb's copy carries only in-frame clones and drops some. This repertoire shows roughly 80,000 clones, 92% found once; its top ten account for about 5%. General observations from the study: TCR sequences were not conserved across biopsy sites or patients. No single dominant TCR clone appeared; lesion clonality varied.

Sequencing was done on a sample of blood. The TCR sequence derives from a male donor with vitiligo.

The CDR3 DNA reads TGTGCCAGCAGCCGAACCCTTGCCGACGGAGCCTACAAGCAGTACTTC. Encoded protein: CASSRTLADGAYKQYF. This sequence joins TRBV7-2 and TRBJ2-7; D remains unclear. Germline CDR1 and CDR2: SGHTA and FQGNSA. This CDR3 contains 16 residues.